This T cell receptor beta chain derives from a study of CD8+ T cells in alopecia areata. About the research overall: The tofacitinib course ran for 6 to 18 months and was followed by 6 months off drug.

The treatment denotes: oral pan-JAK inhibitor, 5-10 mg twice daily. Overall study findings and caveats: Affected lesional scalp, above all in alopecia totalis/universalis, was more clonal than normal scalp. Administration of tofacitinib significantly diminished scalp clonality and expanded CD8+ clones within the top 100.

Comments on this clone: Antigen: not known.

Sequencing used cDNA as its template, made by extracting RNA and reverse transcribing it. Profiled with immunoSEQ multiplex PCR; TCRdb holds only in-frame clones, not every one. The sample records some 100,000 clones, about 54% being singletons. The CDR3 consists of 15 residues. CDR1 SQVTM and CDR2 ANQGSEA come from the germline V gene. Losses at the gene ends were 4 bases for V and 3 bases for J; bases not matched to a gene: 10. Here the sequenced sample was CD8+ T cells sorted from blood, taken at week 4, from a patient treated with tofacitinib. This TCR came from a human donor with alopecia areata. The chain uses TRBV29-1 and TRBJ1-1; TRBD1 matches 8 bases. In DNA form, the CDR3 reads TGCAGCGTTGCGGGCCAGGGGGCATTTGACACTGAAGCTTTCTTT. This sequence encodes CSVAGQGAFDTEAFF.